This note documents a single T cell receptor beta chain sequence. The target antigen is unknown. CDR3 length: 15 amino acids. Per the germline V gene, CDR1 is DFQATT and CDR2 is SNEGSKA (reference sequence). V was trimmed by 0 bases and J by 4 bases, leaving 13 bases between them. MiXCR, applied by TCRdb to the 5' RACE reads, yields one record per CDR3 protein. The sample carries a few hundred thousand distinct CDR3 sequences, about 22% recorded once. The data stem from a study of T-cell memory formation after mild COVID-19. Overall study findings and caveats: Chiefly within CM and EM were the contracting CD4+ clones; CD8+ ones were within EMRA. Whereas later expanders leaned CD4+, clones contracting day 15 to 85 showed a balanced CD4/CD8 makeup.

The receptor was isolated from an adult woman who had mild COVID-19 (a few samples of this study predate the infection). Cell type and time point are not known. The sequenced material came from PBMCs or a T cell subset sorted from them (not recorded which). V is TRBV20-1 and J is TRBJ2-1; the D gene is possibly TRBD1 (6 bases). The CDR3 DNA reads as TGCAGTGCTAGAGATGAGGGGGTTGGGTACAATGAGCAGTTCTTC. Amino acids: CSARDEGVGYNEQFF.